This T cell receptor beta chain was identified during a study of blood T cell repertoires in COVID-19. As for the study in general: Sites across the United States, Italy and Spain contributed samples from acute and convalescent COVID-19. T cells, B-cell-depleted T cells, or PBMCs provided the cDNA or gDNA that served as material.

Original methodology: Amplification from reference gene primers served as the basis for estimated nucleated cell counts. The table came from immunoSEQ multiplex PCR; TCRdb's copy has only in-frame clones and leaves some out. The DNA was the basis for D and trimming; V, J and clone size are from that table. This sample carries under 130,000 clones, under 80% of them seen once, and the ten largest clones take 20% to 25%. V trimming: 3 bases; J trimming: 5 bases; junction bases outside the gene matches: 8. This CDR3 comprises 16 residues. The germline gives CDR1 KGHSH, CDR2 LQKENI. Input material: peripheral blood. The clonotype originates from a man between 65 and 80 years old with active or convalescent COVID-19. The V and J genes are TRBV18 and TRBJ2-3, with 10 bases fitting TRBD1. The CDR3 reads CASSPDRGLREDTQYF. The CDR3 coding sequence is TGTGCCAGCTCACCTGACAGGGGGCTGAGGGAAGATACGCAGTATTTT.